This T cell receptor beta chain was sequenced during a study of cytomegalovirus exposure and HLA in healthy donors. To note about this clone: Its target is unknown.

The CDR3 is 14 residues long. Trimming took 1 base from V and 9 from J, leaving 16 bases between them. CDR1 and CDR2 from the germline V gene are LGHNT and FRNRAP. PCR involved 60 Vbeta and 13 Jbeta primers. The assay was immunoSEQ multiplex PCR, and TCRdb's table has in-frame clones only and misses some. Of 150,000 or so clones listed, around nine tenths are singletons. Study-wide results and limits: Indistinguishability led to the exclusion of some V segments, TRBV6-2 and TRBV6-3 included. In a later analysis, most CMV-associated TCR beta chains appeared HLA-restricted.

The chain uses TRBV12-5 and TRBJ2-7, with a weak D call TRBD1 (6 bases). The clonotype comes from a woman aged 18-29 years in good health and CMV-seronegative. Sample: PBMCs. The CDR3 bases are TGTGCTAGTGGTTTGGGCCCCCAGGGGAGTCGGCAGTACTTC. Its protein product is CASGLGPQGSRQYF.